This TCR beta chain was sequenced during a study of CD8 T cells in Susac syndrome. Reverse transcription used roughly 0.45 to 1 ug RNA and random hexamers. TCRdb reprocessed the immunoSEQ multiplex PCR reads via MiXCR and lists one record per CDR3 protein. The profile shows about 150,000 distinct CDR3 sequences, roughly 94% of them singletons. This CDR3 spans 17 amino acids. V lost 4 bases and J 4 bases, leaving 22 bases between the germline ends. CDR1 is MNHNS, CDR2 SASEGT, per germline. The source of this sequence is a human donor in good health. The rearrangement uses TRBV6-1 and TRBJ1-2, with D perhaps TRBD1 (5 bases). Material for sequencing was CD4+ T cells from PBMCs. The CDR3 sequence is CASSGLVQESMLYGYTF. As DNA, the CDR3 is TGTGCCAGCAGTGGCCTGGTACAGGAGTCGATGCTCTATGGCTACACCTTC.